Listed below are T cell receptor beta chains from one sample, sequenced in a study of blood T cell repertoires in COVID-19. The repertoire was sequenced with immunoSEQ multiplex PCR; TCRdb's copy has only in-frame clones and lacks some. Of approximately 200,000 clones in the sample, 70% to 90% were seen once. Sequenced input: peripheral blood. The receptors stem from a human donor with active or convalescent COVID-19. The donor label of this sample is uncertain. Both conserved end residues are part of each CDR3. A D gene is named only where the DNA matches it firmly. Size tells how often a clone was seen (once, few, many) or the class of an expanded clone, and some rows leave it out.

V gene	CDR3 length	clone size	J gene	D gene	CDR3 DNA	CDR3 protein
TRBV6-4	14	once	TRBJ2-1	-	TGTGCCAGCAGTGACTCTTTCTTAGTCAATGAGCAGTTCTTC	CASSDSFLVNEQFF
TRBV6-5	15	-	TRBJ1-2	-	TGTGCCAGCAGTCATCCCCTACGGGGTTTCTATGGCTACACCTTC	CASSHPLRGFYGYTF
TRBV4-2	14	-	TRBJ2-7	TRBD1	TGTGCCAGCAGCCAGGGACAGGGAGCCTACGAGCAGTACTTC	CASSQGQGAYEQYF
TRBV9	15	once	TRBJ1-2	-	TGTGCCAGCAGCGTAGGAGAGAGGGTCCGTGGAGGCTACACCTTC	CASSVGERVRGGYTF
TRBV9	15	-	TRBJ2-7	TRBD2	TGTGCCAGCAGCGTAGGTAGCGGGAGGGCACACGAGCAGTACTTC	CASSVGSGRAHEQYF
TRBV19	15	-	TRBJ2-3	-	TGTGCCAGTAGTATCTCGCTAGCGCGCACAGATACGCAGTATTTT	CASSISLARTDTQYF
TRBV30	15	-	TRBJ2-7	-	TGTGCCTGGAGTGGGGGAGCTAGTATGACCTACGAGCAGTACTTC	CAWSGGASMTYEQYF
TRBV2	14	-	TRBJ2-2	-	TGTGCCAGCACCGTGACAGGGAACACCGGGGAGCTGTTTTTT	CASTVTGNTGELFF
TRBV5-4	14	-	TRBJ2-5	TRBD1	TGTGCCAGCAGCTACAGACAGGGATGGGAGACCCAGTACTTC	CASSYRQGWETQYF
TRBV27	19	-	TRBJ1-3	TRBD1	TGTGCCAGCGAACCCCAGGGACAGGGGGCAACTCTAGGTGGAAACACCATATATTTT	CASEPQGQGATLGGNTIYF
TRBV28	14	-	TRBJ1-1	-	TGTGCCAGCAGTCGACTTCCCGGGAGCACTGAAGCTTTCTTT	CASSRLPGSTEAFF
TRBV28	12	-	TRBJ1-2	-	TGTGCCAGCAGCGCGGGGGGTGATGGCTACACCTTC	CASSAGGDGYTF
TRBV28	11	-	TRBJ2-5	-	TGTGCCAGCAGTTTAAGCGAGACCCAGTACTTC	CASSLSETQYF
TRBV5-8	15	-	TRBJ2-3	-	TGTGCCAGCAGCTTGGGTAGACTTAACACAGATACGCAGTATTTT	CASSLGRLNTDTQYF
TRBV10-2	13	-	TRBJ2-7	TRBD2	TGCGCCAGCATCGGGACTAGCGAACCCAAGCAGTACTTC	CASIGTSEPKQYF
TRBV7-9	15	-	TRBJ2-5	-	TGTGCCAGCAGCTTATTCGCAGGGCTCCAAGAGACCCAGTACTTC	CASSLFAGLQETQYF
TRBV6-5	15	-	TRBJ2-3	-	TGTGCCAGCAGTTACTCGGCGGGACGCACAGATACGCAGTATTTT	CASSYSAGRTDTQYF
TRBV6-5	14	-	TRBJ2-7	-	TGTGCCAGCAGTCCCTACACAGGGACCTACGAGCAGTACTTC	CASSPYTGTYEQYF
TRBV18	16	-	TRBJ1-2	-	TGTGCCAGCTCACCACCCCCGGGACACCTTAACTATGGCTACACCTTC	CASSPPPGHLNYGYTF
TRBV2	17	few	TRBJ2-1	-	TGTGCCAGCACTCCTGGGGGGGGCACCAGCGGGAAGGATGAGCAGTTCTTC	CASTPGGGTSGKDEQFF
TRBV7-2	16	-	TRBJ1-2	TRBD1	TGTGCCAGCAGCACTGGGACAGGGGTTGGAGCCTATGGCTACACCTTC	CASSTGTGVGAYGYTF
TRBV2	13	-	TRBJ1-3	-	TGTGCCATCGGCGGGCTGGAAGGAAACACCATATATTTT	CAIGGLEGNTIYF
TRBV18	16	-	TRBJ1-3	-	TGTGCCAGCTCATATAACAGGGCGATCTCTGGAAACACCATATATTTT	CASSYNRAISGNTIYF
TRBV30	15	-	TRBJ2-2	-	TGTGCCTGGAGTGTACGGGCAGGGGCAGCCGGGGAGCTGTTTTTT	CAWSVRAGAAGELFF
TRBV24-1	14	-	TRBJ1-2	TRBD1	TGTGCCACCAGCGGGACAGGGGGCGCGGGTGGCTACACCTTC	CATSGTGGAGGYTF
TRBV28	14	-	TRBJ1-1	-	TGTGCCAGCAGTGATGGACATCTGAACACTGAAGCTTTCTTT	CASSDGHLNTEAFF
TRBV6-2/TRBV6-3	15	once	TRBJ1-5	-	TGTGCCAGCAGTTACGTGACAGAGTCGAATCAGCCCCAGCATTTT	CASSYVTESNQPQHF
TRBV6-1	17	few	TRBJ1-1	-	TGTGCCAGCAGTGCCGGGTTAGGAGGTATAAAATACACTGAAGCTTTCTTT	CASSAGLGGIKYTEAFF
TRBV5-1	14	-	TRBJ1-1	TRBD1	TGCGCCAGCAGCTTGGCCAGGACAGGGGCTGAAGCTTTCTTT	CASSLARTGAEAFF
TRBV5-4	15	-	TRBJ2-3	TRBD2	TGTGCCAGCAGCCCGAGCGGGGGGGCCACAGATACGCAGTATTTT	CASSPSGGATDTQYF
TRBV5-1	14	-	TRBJ2-3	TRBD2	TGCGCCAGTAGACTAGCGGGAGGAACAGATACGCAGTATTTT	CASRLAGGTDTQYF
TRBV6-4	13	-	TRBJ1-1	TRBD1	TGTGCCAGCAGCGAAGCGGACAGGGGGGAAGCTTTCTTT	CASSEADRGEAFF
TRBV5-1	16	-	TRBJ2-4	-	TGCGCCAGCAGCTTGGGACAGACCTTAGCCAAAAACATTCAGTACTTC	CASSLGQTLAKNIQYF
TRBV14	17	-	TRBJ2-3	TRBD2	TGTGCCAGCAGATCCGGGACTAGCGGTTCCCCCGCCGATACGCAGTATTTT	CASRSGTSGSPADTQYF
TRBV7-9	15	few	TRBJ2-7	-	TGTGCCAGCAATTACGTCCAGGGGGGCTCTTACGAGCAGTACTTC	CASNYVQGGSYEQYF
TRBV28	19	-	TRBJ2-3	TRBD2	TGTGCCAGCAGTTTTATCCCCCGGACTAGCGGGAGGAATTCGGATACGCAGTATTTT	CASSFIPRTSGRNSDTQYF
TRBV9	16	-	TRBJ2-7	TRBD2	TGTGCCAGCAGCGTAGAAGCGGGAGGGTTCGTCTACGAGCAGTACTTC	CASSVEAGGFVYEQYF
TRBV20-1	11	-	TRBJ2-1	-	TGCAGTGCTCCCCGGACAGATGAGCAGTTCTTC	CSAPRTDEQFF
TRBV28	14	-	TRBJ2-3	TRBD1	TGTGCCAGCAGTTGGGACAGGGGTACAGATACGCAGTATTTT	CASSWDRGTDTQYF
TRBV6-2/TRBV6-3	15	-	TRBJ1-5	-	TGTGCCAGCAGTATCCACGGACGGCGGGAGCAGCCCCAGCATTTT	CASSIHGRREQPQHF
TRBV4-1	15	few	TRBJ1-2	TRBD1	TGCGCCAGCAGCCAGGCGGACAGGGGGCCCTATGGCTACACCTTC	CASSQADRGPYGYTF
TRBV10-3	13	-	TRBJ2-1	-	TGTGCCATCAGTGAGTCGAGTGACAATGAGCAGTTCTTC	CAISESSDNEQFF
TRBV9	15	-	TRBJ2-5	TRBD2	TGTGCCAGCAGCTCCCTCGGGGGGGAGGTGGAGACCCAGTACTTC	CASSSLGGEVETQYF
TRBV12-5	17	-	TRBJ2-3	TRBD1	TGTGCTAGTGGTTTGATTACAGGGACAGGGGTGACAGATACGCAGTATTTT	CASGLITGTGVTDTQYF
TRBV24-1	20	-	TRBJ2-5	TRBD2	TGTGCCACCAGTGTTTCCTGGGGGACTAGCGGGAGGGCCCAGGGGGAGACCCAGTACTTC	CATSVSWGTSGRAQGETQYF
TRBV19	14	-	TRBJ1-1	-	TGTGCCAGTAGTATTGGACAGATGAACACTGAAGCTTTCTTT	CASSIGQMNTEAFF
TRBV5-1	13	-	TRBJ1-3	-	TGCGCCAGCAGCTTCGGGGGGCATGGCACCATATATTTT	CASSFGGHGTIYF
TRBV7-3	14	once	TRBJ1-1	-	TGTGCCAGCAGCTTAAAGTCAGAGAACACTGAAGCTTTCTTT	CASSLKSENTEAFF
TRBV5-1	15	-	TRBJ1-3	-	TGCGCCAGCAGCTTGGTCGCGGGGAGTGGAAACACCATATATTTT	CASSLVAGSGNTIYF
TRBV7-7	15	-	TRBJ2-7	TRBD2	TGTGCTAGCAGTCCAACTAGCGGGAGTTTCTACGAGCAGTACTTC	CASSPTSGSFYEQYF